This T cell receptor (beta chain) was identified during a study of cytomegalovirus exposure and HLA in healthy donors. The CDR3 is made up of 16 amino acids. V shed 0 bases and J shed 0 bases, with 9 bases lying between them. From germline, CDR1 is GTSNPN and CDR2 SVGIG (reference sequence). Findings of the study overall: An ancestry cluster, one associated with Asian ancestry, reportedly showed fewer N-insertions than the approximately 660-donor mean in a later analysis. The listing of roughly 160 TCR beta chains classed them as cytomegalovirus-associated.

Points on this clone: Antigen: not known.

The study ran its PCR with 60 Vbeta and 13 Jbeta primers. The table came from immunoSEQ multiplex PCR; TCRdb's copy has only in-frame clones and leaves some out. The table records about 160,000 clones, approximately 77% of them present only once. The chain joins TRBV30 to TRBJ2-6, with a tentative D call TRBD1 (6 bases). This sequence was found in a man aged 45-65 years in good health and CMV-seropositive. The sequenced sample was PBMCs. The CDR3 bases are TGTGCCTGGAGTGTAGGGGGAAGCTCTGGGGCCAACGTCCTGACTTTC. Amino acid sequence: CAWSVGGSSGANVLTF.